These 16 T cell receptor beta chains share one sample of origin, sequenced in a study of regulatory T cells in long-lasting Graves disease. Time point meaning: persistent/refractory GD, antithyroid drugs over 5 years with positive TRAb. RNA from PBMCs was the source of the TCR library. Sequencing libraries for TCR beta were prepared with iRepertoire HTBI primers and Arm-PCR of CDR3 regions. TCRdb fed the multiplex PCR reads into MiXCR, producing one record per CDR3 protein. The sample contains roughly 700,000 distinct CDR3 sequences, 30% of which appear only once. This sample comprised peripheral blood mononuclear cells (PBMCs), obtained when the disease was refractory, from a patient treated with antithyroid drugs. The source of these receptors is a female donor with Graves disease.

This chain links TRBV2 with TRBJ2-7; no clear D gene. The CDR3 contains 15 residues. V lost 1 base and J 3 bases, leaving 13 bases between the germline ends. Germline V lookup: CDR1 SNHLY, CDR2 FYNNEI. CDR3 DNA: TGTGCCAGCAGTGAAGACCAGCGTTTGAGCTACGAGCAGTACTTC. It codes for CASSEDQRLSYEQYF.

The chain couples TRBV3-1 to TRBJ1-2, with TRBD1 as a possible D gene (5 bases). CDR1 is LGHDT and CDR2 is YNNKEL in the germline V gene (reference sequence). This CDR3 contains 15 residues. Trimming removed 0 bases from V and 3 bases from J, with 11 bases in between. The CDR3 spells CASSQDDRSYYGYTF. As DNA, the CDR3 is TGTGCCAGCAGCCAAGACGACAGATCGTACTATGGCTACACCTTC.

This clonotype showed up just a few times. The chain recombines TRBV25-1 with TRBJ1-5; a possible D gene is TRBD1 (5 bases). The germline V gene has CDR1 MGHDK and CDR2 SYGVNS. V gave up 2 bases and J gave up 0 bases, with 11 bases separating them. CDR3 length: 16 residues. DNA of the CDR3: TGTGCCAGCAGTGAACAGGGTGAGGGTAGCAATCAGCCCCAGCATTTT. This sequence encodes CASSEQGEGSNQPQHF.

To note about this clonotype: A much larger clone lies a single base off, so this may be a read error. V and J are TRBV12-3 or TRBV12-4 and TRBJ1-1; D gene unclear. This CDR3 region has 13 residues. CDR3 loop: CASSLIRTTEASF. CDR3 DNA: TGTGCCAGCAGTTTAATCAGAACCACTGAAGCTTCCTTT.

In its sample, this clonotype was seen many times. V gene TRBV2 combines with J gene TRBJ1-5; D gene unclear. CDR1 is SNHLY, CDR2 FYNNEI, per germline. V lost 5 bases and J lost 3, with 14 bases in between. CDR3 length equals 15 residues. The CDR3 spells CASSFVSADNQPQHF. As DNA, the CDR3 is TGTGCCAGCAGTTTTGTCTCGGCGGACAATCAGCCCCAGCATTTT.

The CDR3 DNA reads as TGTGCCACCAAGACAGGGGGTAATTCACCCCTCCACTTT. It specifies CATKTGGNSPLHF. The chain joins TRBV6-1 to TRBJ1-6; 9 positions agree with TRBD1. V gave up 10 bases and J gave up 6 bases; unmatched junction bases: 4. The length of the CDR3 is 13 residues. Germline assignment: CDR1 MNHNS and CDR2 SASEGT.

This clonotype was observed many times. The chain links TRBV12-3 or TRBV12-4 to TRBJ2-7; no definite D call. V shed 4 bases and J shed 2 bases, with 6 bases lying between them. The CDR3 extends over 12 amino acids. The CDR3 coding sequence is TGTGCCAGCAGTTCAGCGACCTACGAGCAGTACTTC. Its translation is CASSSATYEQYF.

The DNA of the CDR3 is TGTGCCGGGACTGGGACAGCCAACTATGGCTACACCTTC. As protein: CAGTGTANYGYTF. The chain is built from TRBV2 and TRBJ1-2; 7 nucleotides line up with TRBD1. Germline lookup yields CDR1 SNHLY and CDR2 FYNNEI. Germline trimming cut 11 bases from V and 2 bases from J; bases unmatched to any gene: 8. The CDR3 length is 13 residues.

Only one count was recorded for this clonotype. This rearrangement joins TRBV2 to TRBJ2-3, with a tentative D call TRBD1 (6 bases). The CDR3 consists of 15 residues. Germline loops: CDR1 SNHLY, CDR2 FYNNEI. The V and J ends lost 6 bases and 1 base respectively, with 14 bases between them. The CDR3 sequence: CASRRTESRTDTQYF. CDR3 DNA: TGTGCCAGCAGGAGGACAGAATCACGCACAGATACGCAGTATTTT.

The rearrangement links TRBV6-1 to TRBJ1-3, with 7 bases matching TRBD1. The CDR3 loop spans 13 amino acids. Per germline, CDR1 MNHNS and CDR2 SASEGT. The V and J ends lost 5 bases and 4 bases, in that order; junction bases with no gene match: 2. CDR3 protein: CASSRDRGNTIYF. The CDR3 DNA reads as TGTGCCAGCAGTCGGGACAGAGGAAACACCATATATTTT.

V gene TRBV28 combines with J gene TRBJ1-1, with a tentative D call TRBD1 (6 bases). The CDR3 extends over 14 amino acids. Germline V gene sequence: CDR1 MDHEN, CDR2 SYDVKM. The V end lost 5 bases, the J end lost 4 bases, and 14 bases lay between the germline ends. Here the CDR3 reads CASSTQGTGTEAFF. The CDR3 bases are TGTGCCAGCAGTACTCAGGGGACGGGCACTGAAGCTTTCTTT.

The rearrangement uses TRBV6-1 and TRBJ1-1; TRBD1 is a possible D gene (5 bases). The germline gives CDR1 MNHNS, CDR2 SASEGT. The CDR3 length is 17 residues. Trimming stripped 7 bases from V and 1 base from J, with 22 bases between. CDR3 region: CASTPGKGRASNTEAFF. CDR3 sequence (DNA): TGTGCCAGCACCCCAGGGAAAGGGAGGGCCTCGAACACTGAAGCTTTCTTT.

This clonotype came up many times. In nucleotides, the CDR3 is TGTGCCAGCAGTCCTGGACAGGGGACGGGCTACACCTTC. This encodes CASSPGQGTGYTF. V is TRBV6-1 and J is TRBJ1-2, with 9 nucleotides matching TRBD1. Germline CDR1 MNHNS, CDR2 SASEGT. Trimming at V came to 5 bases and at J to 8 bases, leaving 6 bases not matched to a gene. The CDR3 loop spans 13 amino acids.

A few counts support this clonotype. The CDR3 reads CASSPQDRPNEKLFF. The CDR3 region has the DNA TGTGCCAGTAGCCCCCAGGACAGACCTAATGAAAAACTGTTTTTT. V usage is TRBV19 and J usage is TRBJ1-4; D is perhaps TRBD1 (6 bases). Germline CDR1 and CDR2: LNHDA and SQIVND (reference sequence). The V end was cut by 6 bases, the J end by 3 bases, with 14 bases between. CDR3 length: 15 amino acids.

This clonotype was counted only a few times. V and J are TRBV25-1 and TRBJ1-1; D not certain. The V and J ends lost 4 bases and 5 bases respectively, with 14 bases between them. CDR1 and CDR2 from the germline V gene are MGHDK and SYGVNS. This CDR3 has 14 amino acids. CDR3 nucleotides: TGTGCCAGCAGTGCGGCCCTACCGGGGACTGAAGCTTTCTTT. It is translated as CASSAALPGTEAFF.

This clonotype was recorded once. A much more abundant neighbour one base away suggests this may be a read error. The chain carries TRBV6-1 and TRBJ1-2; D might be TRBD1 (6 bases). Germline assignment: CDR1 MNHNS and CDR2 SASEGT. The CDR3 covers 17 residues. The CDR3: CASTPTTGRTVHYDYTF. The DNA of the CDR3 is TGTGCCAGCACCCCCACGACAGGCCGTACCGTACACTATGACTACACCTTC.